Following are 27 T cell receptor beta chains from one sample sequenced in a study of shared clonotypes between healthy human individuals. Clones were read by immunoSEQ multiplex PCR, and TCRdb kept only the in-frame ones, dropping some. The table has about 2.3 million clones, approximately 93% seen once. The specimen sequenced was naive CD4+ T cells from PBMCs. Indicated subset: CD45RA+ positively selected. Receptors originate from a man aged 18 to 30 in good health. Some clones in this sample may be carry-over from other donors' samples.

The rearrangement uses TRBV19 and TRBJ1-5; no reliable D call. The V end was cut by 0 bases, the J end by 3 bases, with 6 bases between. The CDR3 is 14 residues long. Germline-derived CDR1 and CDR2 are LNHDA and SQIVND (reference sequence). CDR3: CASSIESANQPQHF. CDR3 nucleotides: TGTGCCAGTAGTATAGAGAGCGCCAATCAGCCCCAGCATTTT.

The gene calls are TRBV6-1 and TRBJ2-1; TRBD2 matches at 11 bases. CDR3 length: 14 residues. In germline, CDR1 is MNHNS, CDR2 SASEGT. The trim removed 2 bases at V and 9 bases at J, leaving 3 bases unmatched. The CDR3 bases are TGTGCCAGCAGTGAACGACTAGCGGGACTTGAGCAGTTCTTC. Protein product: CASSERLAGLEQFF.

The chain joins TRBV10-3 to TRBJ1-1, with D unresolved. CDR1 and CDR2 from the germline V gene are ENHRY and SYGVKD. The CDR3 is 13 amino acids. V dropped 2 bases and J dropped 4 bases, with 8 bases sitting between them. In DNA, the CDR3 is TGTGCCATCAGTGAGCAGACCACCACTGAAGCTTTCTTT. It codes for CAISEQTTTEAFF.

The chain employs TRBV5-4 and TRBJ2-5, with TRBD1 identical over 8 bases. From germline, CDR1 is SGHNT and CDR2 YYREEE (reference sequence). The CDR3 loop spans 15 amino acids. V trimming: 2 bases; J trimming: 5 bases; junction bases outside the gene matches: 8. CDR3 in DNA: TGTGCCAGCAGCTTTCTTCAGGGGGCTGTCGAGACCCAGTACTTC. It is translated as CASSFLQGAVETQYF.

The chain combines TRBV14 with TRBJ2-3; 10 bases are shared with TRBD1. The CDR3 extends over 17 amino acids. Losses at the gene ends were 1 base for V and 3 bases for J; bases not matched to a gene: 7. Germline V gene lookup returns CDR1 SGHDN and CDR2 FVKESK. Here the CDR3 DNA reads TGTGCCAGCAGCCAAGTGCGCAGGACAGGGGGTACAGATACGCAGTATTTT. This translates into CASSQVRRTGGTDTQYF.

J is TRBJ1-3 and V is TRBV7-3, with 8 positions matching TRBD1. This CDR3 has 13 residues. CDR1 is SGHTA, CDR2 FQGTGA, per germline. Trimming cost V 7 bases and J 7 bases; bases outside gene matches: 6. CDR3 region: CASKMTGANTIYF. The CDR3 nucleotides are TGTGCCAGCAAGATGACAGGGGCGAACACCATATATTTT.

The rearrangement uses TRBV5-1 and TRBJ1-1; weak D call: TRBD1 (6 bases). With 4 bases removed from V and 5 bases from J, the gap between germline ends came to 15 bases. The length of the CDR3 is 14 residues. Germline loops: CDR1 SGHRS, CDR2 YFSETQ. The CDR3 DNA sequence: TGCGCCAGCAGCCTGGAGGGGGGGCCGACTGAAGCTTTCTTT. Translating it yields CASSLEGGPTEAFF. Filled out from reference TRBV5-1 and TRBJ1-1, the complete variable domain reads KAGVTQTPRYLIKTRGQQVTLSCSPISGHRSVSWYQQTPGQGLQFLFEYFSETQRNKGNFPGRFSGRQFSNSRSEMNVSTLELGDSALYLCASSLEGGPTEAFFGQGTRLTVV.

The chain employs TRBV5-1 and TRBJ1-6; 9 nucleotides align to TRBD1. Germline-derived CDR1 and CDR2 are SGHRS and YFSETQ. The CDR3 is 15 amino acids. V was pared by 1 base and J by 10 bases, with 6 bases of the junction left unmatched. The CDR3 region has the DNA TGCGCCAGCAGCTTGACGGGACAGGGCGTCTCACCCCTCCACTTT. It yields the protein CASSLTGQGVSPLHF.

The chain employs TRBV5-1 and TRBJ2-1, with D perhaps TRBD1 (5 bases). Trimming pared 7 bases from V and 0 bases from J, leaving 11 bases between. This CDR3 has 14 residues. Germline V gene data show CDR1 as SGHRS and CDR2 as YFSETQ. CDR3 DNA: TGCGCCAGCCATGGGGCACTCTCCTACAATGAGCAGTTCTTC. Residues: CASHGALSYNEQFF.

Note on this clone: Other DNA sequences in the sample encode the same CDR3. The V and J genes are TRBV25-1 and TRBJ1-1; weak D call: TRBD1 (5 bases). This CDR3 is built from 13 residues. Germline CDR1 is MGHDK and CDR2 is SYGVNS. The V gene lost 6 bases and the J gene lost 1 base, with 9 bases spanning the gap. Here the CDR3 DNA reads TGTGCCAGCAGGCAGGGTGCGAACACTGAAGCTTTCTTT. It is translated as CASRQGANTEAFF.

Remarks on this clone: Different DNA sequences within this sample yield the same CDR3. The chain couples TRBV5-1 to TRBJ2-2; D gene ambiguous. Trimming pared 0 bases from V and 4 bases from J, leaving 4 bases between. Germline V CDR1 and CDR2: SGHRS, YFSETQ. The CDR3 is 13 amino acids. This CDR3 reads CASSLGATGELFF. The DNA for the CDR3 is TGCGCCAGCAGCTTGGGGGCCACCGGGGAGCTGTTTTTT.

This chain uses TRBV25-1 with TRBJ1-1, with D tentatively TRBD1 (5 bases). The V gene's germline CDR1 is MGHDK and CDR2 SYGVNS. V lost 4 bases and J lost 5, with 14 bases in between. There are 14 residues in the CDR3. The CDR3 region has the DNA TGTGCCAGCAGTGCTCCTATGCGGGGGACTGAAGCTTTCTTT. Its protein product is CASSAPMRGTEAFF.

The CDR3 is CASSSGTSNEKLFF. The CDR3, as DNA: TGTGCCAGCAGCTCCGGGACGAGTAATGAAAAACTGTTTTTT. V gene TRBV6-6 combines with J gene TRBJ1-4; tentative D call: TRBD1 (5 bases). The CDR3 runs 14 residues. Trimming shortened V by 6 bases and J by 4 bases, and 12 bases separated the two germline ends. The V gene's germline CDR1 is MNHNY and CDR2 SVGAGI (reference sequence).

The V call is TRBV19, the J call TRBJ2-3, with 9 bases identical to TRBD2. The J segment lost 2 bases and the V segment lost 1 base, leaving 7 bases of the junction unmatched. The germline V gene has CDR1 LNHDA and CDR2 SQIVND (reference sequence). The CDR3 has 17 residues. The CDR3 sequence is CASSIVSSGIITDTQYF. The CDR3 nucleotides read TGTGCCAGTAGTATAGTTTCTAGCGGGATCATCACAGATACGCAGTATTTT.

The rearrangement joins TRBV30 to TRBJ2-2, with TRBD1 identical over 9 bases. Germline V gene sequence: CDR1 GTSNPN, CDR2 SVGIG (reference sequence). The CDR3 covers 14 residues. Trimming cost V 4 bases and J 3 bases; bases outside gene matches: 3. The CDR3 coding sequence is TGTGCCTGGACACGGACAGGGGACACCGGGGAGCTGTTTTTT. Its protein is CAWTRTGDTGELFF.

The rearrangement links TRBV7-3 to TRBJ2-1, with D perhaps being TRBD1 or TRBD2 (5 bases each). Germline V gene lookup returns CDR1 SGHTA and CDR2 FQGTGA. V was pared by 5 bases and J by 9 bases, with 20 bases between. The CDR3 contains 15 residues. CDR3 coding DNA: TGTGCCAGCAGCGCCACTCCCGGGACGAACGGTGAGCAGTTCTTC. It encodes CASSATPGTNGEQFF.

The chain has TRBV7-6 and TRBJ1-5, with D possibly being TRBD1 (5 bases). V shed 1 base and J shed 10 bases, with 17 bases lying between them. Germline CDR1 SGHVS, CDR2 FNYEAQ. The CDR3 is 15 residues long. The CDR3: CASSLEITPGGPQHF. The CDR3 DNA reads TGTGCCAGCAGCTTAGAAATCACGCCGGGGGGACCCCAGCATTTT.

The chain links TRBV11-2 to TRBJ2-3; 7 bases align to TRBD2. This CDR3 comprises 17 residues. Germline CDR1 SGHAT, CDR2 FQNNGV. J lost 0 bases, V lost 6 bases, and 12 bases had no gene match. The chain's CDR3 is CASRHNPLAKSTDTQYF. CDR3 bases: TGTGCCAGCAGACACAATCCACTAGCGAAAAGCACAGATACGCAGTATTTT.

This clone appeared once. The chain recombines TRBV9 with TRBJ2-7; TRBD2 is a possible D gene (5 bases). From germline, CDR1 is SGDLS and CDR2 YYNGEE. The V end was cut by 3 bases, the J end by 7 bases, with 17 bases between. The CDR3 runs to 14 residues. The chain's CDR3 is CASSASSASGEQYF. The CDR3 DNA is TGTGCCAGCAGCGCAAGCTCAGCCTCGGGAGAGCAGTACTTC.

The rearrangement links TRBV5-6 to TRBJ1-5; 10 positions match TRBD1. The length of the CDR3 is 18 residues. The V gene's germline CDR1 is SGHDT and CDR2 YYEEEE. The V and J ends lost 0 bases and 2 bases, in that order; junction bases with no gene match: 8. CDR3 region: CASSLELTGTGGNQPQHF. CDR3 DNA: TGTGCCAGCAGCTTGGAGTTGACTGGGACAGGGGGCAATCAGCCCCAGCATTTT.

The DNA for the CDR3 is TGTGCCAGTAGTATGTTTTGGCGGGAGAGGTTATCGGGGGCCAACGTCCTGACTTTC. Amino acids: CASSMFWRERLSGANVLTF. V is TRBV19 and J is TRBJ2-6; 7 nucleotides agree with TRBD2. There are 19 residues in the CDR3. Trimming took 3 bases from V and 4 from J; bases not matched to a gene: 15. Germline loops: CDR1 LNHDA, CDR2 SQIVND (reference sequence).

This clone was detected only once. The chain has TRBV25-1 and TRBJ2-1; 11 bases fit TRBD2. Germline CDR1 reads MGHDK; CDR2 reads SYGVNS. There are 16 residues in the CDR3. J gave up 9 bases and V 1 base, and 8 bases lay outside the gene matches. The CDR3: CASSEFKPGLAGEQFF. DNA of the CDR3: TGTGCCAGCAGTGAATTTAAACCAGGACTAGCGGGTGAGCAGTTCTTC. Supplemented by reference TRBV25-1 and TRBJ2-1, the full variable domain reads EADIYQTPRYLVIGTGKKITLECSQTMGHDKMYWYQQDPGMELHLIHYSYGVNSTEKGDLSSESTVSRIRTEHFPLTLESARPSHTSQYLCASSEFKPGLAGEQFFGPGTRLTVL.

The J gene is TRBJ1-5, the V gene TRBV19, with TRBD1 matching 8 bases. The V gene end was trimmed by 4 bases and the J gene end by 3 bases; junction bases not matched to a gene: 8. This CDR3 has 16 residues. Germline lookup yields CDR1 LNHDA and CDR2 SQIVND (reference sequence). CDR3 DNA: TGTGCCAGTAGTAACCGACAGGGGTACAACAATCAGCCCCAGCATTTT. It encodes CASSNRQGYNNQPQHF.

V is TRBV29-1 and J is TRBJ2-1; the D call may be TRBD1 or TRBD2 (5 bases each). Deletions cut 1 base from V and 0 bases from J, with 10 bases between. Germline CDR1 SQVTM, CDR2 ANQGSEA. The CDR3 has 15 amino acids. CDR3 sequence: CSVEGGRISYNEQFF. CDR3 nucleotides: TGCAGCGTTGAAGGGGGGAGAATCTCCTACAATGAGCAGTTCTTC.

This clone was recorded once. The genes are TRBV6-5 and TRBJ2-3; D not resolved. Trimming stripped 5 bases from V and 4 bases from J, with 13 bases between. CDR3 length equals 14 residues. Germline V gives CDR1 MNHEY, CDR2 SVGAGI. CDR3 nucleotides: TGTGCCAGCAGTCCCGGGCGCCGGGCAGATACGCAGTATTTT. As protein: CASSPGRRADTQYF.

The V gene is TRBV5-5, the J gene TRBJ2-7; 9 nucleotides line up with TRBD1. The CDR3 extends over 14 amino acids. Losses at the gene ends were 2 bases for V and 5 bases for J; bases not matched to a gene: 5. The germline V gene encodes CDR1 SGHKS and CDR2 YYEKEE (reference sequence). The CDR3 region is CASSFGTGSNEQYF. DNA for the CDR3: TGTGCCAGCAGCTTCGGGACAGGGTCGAACGAGCAGTACTTC.

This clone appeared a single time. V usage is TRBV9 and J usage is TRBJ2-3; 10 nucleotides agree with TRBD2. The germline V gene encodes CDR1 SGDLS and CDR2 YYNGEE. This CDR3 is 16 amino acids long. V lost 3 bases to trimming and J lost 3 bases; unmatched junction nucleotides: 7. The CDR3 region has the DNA TGTGCCAGCAGCGCTAGCGGGAGCGGGTGGACAGATACGCAGTATTTT. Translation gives CASSASGSGWTDTQYF.